This entry features one T cell receptor beta chain sequence. This entry comes from a study of CD8 T cells in Susac syndrome. Reverse transcription of roughly 0.45 to 1 ug RNA was carried out with random hexamers. Amplification of TCR beta CDR3 spanned 54 Vbeta and 13 Jbeta via immunoSEQ multiplex PCR. One entry per CDR3 protein results from TCRdb running MiXCR on the immunoSEQ multiplex PCR reads. The table has about 70,000 distinct CDR3 sequences, just over 95% seen once; the top ten hold 0.11%. Sequencing targeted TCR beta in blood CD8+ and CD4+ T cells. The multiple sclerosis controls comprised treatment-naive patients whose relapsing-remitting disease was stable or active. Negative isolation was used for CD8+ and CD4+ T cells and FACS enrichment for TEMRA cells. What was sequenced was CD4+ T cells from PBMCs. The sequence was collected from a human donor with multiple sclerosis.

This CDR3 is CASSLARQSPVQYF. CDR3 in DNA: TGTGCCAGCAGCTTAGCGCGCCAGTCGCCAGTGCAGTACTTC. The chain links TRBV7-9 to TRBJ2-7, with D unclear. The length of the CDR3 is 14 residues. The ends were cut back, 0 bases at V and 9 bases at J, with 15 bases in the middle. Germline lookup yields CDR1 SEHNR and CDR2 FQNEAQ (reference sequence).